The present entry profiles one TCR beta chain with its context. Antigen unknown. Libraries were prepared by immunoSEQ multiplex PCR; TCRdb keeps only in-frame clonotypes and omits some of them. The sample consists of 50,000 to 65,000 clones, more than 70% of them appearing once. This entry is derived from a study of T cells after posttransplantation cyclophosphamide. Study observations and caveats: Later post-transplant blood repertoires were often dominated by donor CD8+ memory clones. Blood and skin or GI T cell repertoires showed limited TRB overlap. TRB clonality was highly associated with recipient CMV seropositivity and reactivation.

The V gene's germline CDR1 is KGHSH and CDR2 LQKENI. The V gene end was trimmed by 3 bases and the J gene end by 2 bases; junction bases not matched to a gene: 8. The CDR3 totals 16 residues. The clonotype was recovered from a young man with a blood cancer, CMV-positive, and with a related stem cell donor. The gene calls are TRBV18 and TRBJ2-7; 9 bases are shared with TRBD2. Sequenced: PBMCs. The CDR3 protein is CASSPLSSGRPYEQYF. In DNA form, the CDR3 reads TGTGCCAGCTCACCCCTGAGTAGCGGGAGACCCTACGAGCAGTACTTC.